Below are 9 T cell receptor beta chains sequenced from a single sample in a study of Ad26.COV2.S vaccination and SARS-CoV-2 variants listed by TCRdb under 2021. Library prep was done by the immunoSEQ multiplex PCR assay. In its TCRdb copy, this immuneACCESS table keeps in-frame sequences only and misses some clones. Where compared with another copy, unresolved V genes explain less than half of these, and the others have no known cause. The sample profile shows 300,000 to 400,000 clones; about 85% of them were found once. In total, the top ten clones hold about 3.3% of the sample. Per the publication, the treatment or condition label means: 15 to 20 received Ad26.COV2.S at low or high dose, single or two shots; about 5 received placebo; per-sample allocation not given. For vaccine and placebo recipients, the sequenced repertoires came from samples collected on day 63 after the first injection. This specimen consisted of peripheral blood, obtained in a trial of Ad26.COV2.S vaccine versus placebo. All receptors come from a person aged 18-60 years who received the Ad26.COV2.S COVID-19 vaccine or a placebo.

The chain is built from TRBV19 and TRBJ2-2; D is perhaps TRBD1 (6 bases). Germline CDR1 is LNHDA and CDR2 is SQIVND (reference sequence). The CDR3 contains 13 residues. The V gene lost 11 bases and the J gene lost 7 bases, with 17 bases spanning the gap. This CDR3 is CASGQTPGGELFF. DNA for the CDR3: TGTGCCTCTGGACAGACCCCAGGCGGGGAGCTGTTTTTT.

The CDR3 spells CSVDRGGSGGQETQYF. The DNA for the CDR3 is TGCAGCGTTGATCGGGGAGGTAGCGGGGGGCAAGAGACCCAGTACTTC. The chain is built from TRBV29-1 and TRBJ2-5; 10 positions agree with TRBD2. This CDR3 comprises 16 residues. Germline CDR1 reads SQVTM; CDR2 reads ANQGSEA. The V gene end was trimmed by 3 bases and the J gene end by 2 bases; junction bases not matched to a gene: 9. The full variable domain, rest sourced from reference TRBV29-1 and TRBJ2-5, is SAVISQKPSRDICQRGTSLTIQCQVDSQVTMMFWYRQQPGQSLTLIATANQGSEATYESGFVIDKFPISRPNLTFSTLTVSNMSPEDSSIYLCSVDRGGSGGQETQYFGPGTRLLVL.

This sequence joins TRBV30 and TRBJ1-6; no clear D gene. The CDR3 covers 14 residues. Trimming removed 2 bases at V and 5 bases at J, with 10 bases between. From germline, CDR1 is GTSNPN and CDR2 SVGIG (reference sequence). The CDR3: CAWSPSADNSPLHF. The CDR3 DNA reads as TGTGCCTGGAGTCCCTCGGCAGATAATTCACCCCTCCACTTT.

The rearrangement joins TRBV6-6 to TRBJ2-1; 9 bases fit TRBD1. The CDR3 runs 15 residues. V trimming: 6 bases; J trimming: 7 bases; junction bases outside the gene matches: 10. Germline CDR1 reads MNHNY; CDR2 reads SVGAGI (reference sequence). The CDR3 protein is CASRLRTGVGNEQFF. CDR3 nucleotides: TGTGCCAGCAGGCTACGGACAGGGGTTGGAAATGAGCAGTTCTTC.

V usage is TRBV2 and J usage is TRBJ1-5; D gene unclear. This CDR3 has 12 amino acids. Trimming took 3 bases from V and 7 from J, leaving 7 bases between them. Germline CDR1 reads SNHLY; CDR2 reads FYNNEI. CDR3 loop: CASSDSGQPQHF. DNA for the CDR3: TGTGCCAGCAGTGATTCAGGCCAGCCCCAGCATTTT. Full variable domain (outside the CDR3, taken from reference TRBV2 and TRBJ1-5): EPEVTQTPSHQVTQMGQEVILRCVPISNHLYFYWYRQILGQKVEFLVSFYNNEISEKSEIFDDQFSVERPDGSNFTLKIRSTKLEDSAMYFCASSDSGQPQHFGDGTRLSIL.

V usage is TRBV6-2 or TRBV6-3 and J usage is TRBJ2-2, with TRBD2 identical over 12 bases. This CDR3 is built from 17 residues. V lost 0 bases to trimming and J lost 6 bases; unmatched junction nucleotides: 5. Germline-derived CDR1 and CDR2 are MNHEY and SVGEGT. CDR3 amino acids: CASSYSLTSGSSGELFF. CDR3 DNA sequence: TGTGCCAGCAGTTACTCCCTGACTAGCGGGAGTTCCGGGGAGCTGTTTTTT.

The V call is TRBV18, the J call TRBJ2-1; TRBD1 might be the D (6 bases). Germline V gene lookup returns CDR1 KGHSH and CDR2 LQKENI. CDR3 length equals 11 residues. The V and J ends lost 3 bases and 10 bases respectively, with 7 bases between them. CDR3 in DNA: TGTGCCAGCTCACCCGACAGGGAGCAGTTCTTC. This sequence encodes CASSPDREQFF.

The V and J genes are TRBV10-2 and TRBJ1-3; 7 nucleotides match TRBD1. The V and J ends lost 0 bases and 8 bases, in that order; junction bases with no gene match: 4. Germline CDR1 is WSHSY and CDR2 is SAAADI. The CDR3 spans 14 residues. CDR3 loop: CASSESSRGDTIYF. In DNA form, the CDR3 reads TGCGCCAGCAGTGAGTCTAGCAGGGGGGACACCATATATTTT.

The chain couples TRBV12-3 or TRBV12-4 to TRBJ2-1; D remains ambiguous. V dropped 6 bases and J dropped 6 bases, with 12 bases sitting between them. The CDR3 is 13 residues long. CDR3 sequence reads: CASSLGVVNEQFF. The DNA of the CDR3 is TGTGCCAGCAGCCTAGGAGTAGTCAATGAGCAGTTCTTC.